The 18 T cell receptor beta chains reported below all come from one sample, sequenced in a study of T cell responses to AZD1222 COVID-19 vaccine. This table comes from immunoSEQ multiplex PCR, and its TCRdb copy is limited to in-frame clones, with some not included. The table has some 190,000 clones, 85% to 95% seen once; the top ten hold 1% to 1.5%. The sample was peripheral blood, taken on day 0 of AZD1222 vaccination. The receptor source for this set is an adult in good health.

The chain recombines TRBV6-5 with TRBJ2-1, with TRBD1 matching over 7 bases. The germline V gene encodes CDR1 MNHEY and CDR2 SVGAGI. The CDR3 has 13 amino acids. V dropped 8 bases and J dropped 3; count of bases not matched to a gene: 4. The CDR3 protein is CASGQGVYNEQFF. The CDR3 DNA reads as TGTGCCAGCGGCCAGGGGGTCTACAATGAGCAGTTCTTC.

The rearrangement links TRBV11-2 to TRBJ1-1; no definite D call. The V and J ends lost 5 bases and 1 base respectively, with 11 bases between them. The CDR3 consists of 14 residues. Germline values: CDR1 SGHAT, CDR2 FQNNGV. The CDR3: CASSPQRGNTEAFF. The CDR3, as DNA: TGTGCCAGCAGCCCGCAGCGGGGGAACACTGAAGCTTTCTTT.

This chain connects TRBV30 to TRBJ1-1; 8 bases map to TRBD1. Trimming at V came to 0 bases and at J to 1 base, leaving 16 bases not matched to a gene. The CDR3 runs 19 residues. Germline CDR1 is GTSNPN and CDR2 is SVGIG (reference sequence). The CDR3 DNA sequence: TGTGCCTGGAGTGTCCCCCGGACAGGGAGGACCTTACCGAACACTGAAGCTTTCTTT. This codes for CAWSVPRTGRTLPNTEAFF.

This rearrangement joins TRBV27 to TRBJ2-2; 9 bases are a match to TRBD2. The germline gives CDR1 MNHEY, CDR2 SMNVEV (reference sequence). CDR3 size: 15 residues. The junction had 4 bases not matched to a gene; V was cut back by 3 bases and J by 5 bases. For the CDR3, the DNA is TGTGCCAGCAGTTTTACCAGCGGGGGGACCGGGGAGCTGTTTTTT. It specifies CASSFTSGGTGELFF.

The chain is built from TRBV11-1 and TRBJ1-2; no reliable D call. The germline V and J ends were trimmed by 5 bases and 6 bases, with 16 bases remaining between them. The CDR3 runs to 14 residues. Germline V CDR1 and CDR2: SGHAT, FQDESV (reference sequence). CDR3 nucleotides: TGTGCCAGCAGCCCACCGACCTACTCCGATGGCTACACCTTC. Translated, it gives CASSPPTYSDGYTF.

This chain uses TRBV3-1 (or the pseudogene TRBV3-2) with TRBJ2-7, with TRBD2 matching 14 bases. The CDR3 spans 15 residues. Unmatched junction bases numbered 7, after V lost 3 bases and J lost 9 bases. Germline CDR1 is LGHDT and CDR2 is YNNKEL (reference sequence). The CDR3: CASSQTSGGASGQYF. The DNA for the CDR3 is TGTGCCAGCAGCCAGACTAGCGGGGGGGCCTCAGGGCAGTACTTC.

J is TRBJ1-1 and V is TRBV19, with D uncertain. This CDR3 has 14 amino acids. Looked up from germline, CDR1 is LNHDA and CDR2 is SQIVND (reference sequence). The V end was cut by 3 bases, the J end by 5 bases, with 13 bases between. The CDR3 coding sequence is TGTGCCAGTAGTATGACACACCTGGGGACTGAAGCTTTCTTT. Protein: CASSMTHLGTEAFF.

J is TRBJ1-1 and V is TRBV3-1 (or the pseudogene TRBV3-2), with D maybe TRBD1 (6 bases). V gave up 4 bases and J gave up 3 bases, with 12 bases separating them. This CDR3 region has 14 residues. Germline CDR1 LGHDT, CDR2 YNNKEL (reference sequence). The CDR3 protein is CASSPRGGYTEAFF. The DNA for the CDR3 is TGTGCCAGCAGCCCCCGAGGGGGTTACACTGAAGCTTTCTTT.

The chain joins TRBV5-5 to TRBJ2-7; tentatively, D is TRBD2 (6 bases). V lost 3 bases to trimming and J lost 0 bases, with 16 bases between them. The CDR3 is 16 residues long. Germline CDR1 reads SGHKS; CDR2 reads YYEKEE (reference sequence). CDR3 nucleotide sequence: TGTGCCAGCAGCTCGGGAGCAGGAGCCGGCTCCTACGAGCAGTACTTC. It encodes CASSSGAGAGSYEQYF.

In the case of this clone: Other DNA sequences in the same sample also yield this CDR3. The chain links TRBV12-3 or TRBV12-4 to TRBJ1-1; possibly TRBD1 for D (6 bases). V lost 5 bases, J lost 5 bases, and 9 bases lay in between. The CDR3 length is 12 residues. The chain's CDR3 is CASSQGSTEAFF. In DNA, the CDR3 is TGTGCCAGCAGTCAGGGGAGTACTGAAGCTTTCTTT.

In DNA form, the CDR3 reads TGTGCCATCAGGGAAGACAGGGGCGAAGAAGCTTTCTTT. As protein: CAIREDRGEEAFF. The chain combines TRBV10-3 with TRBJ1-1, with 8 nucleotides matching TRBD1. Germline V lookup: CDR1 ENHRY, CDR2 SYGVKD. The CDR3 loop spans 13 amino acids. Losses at the gene ends were 6 bases for V and 8 bases for J; bases not matched to a gene: 8.

This sequence joins TRBV7-3 and TRBJ1-1; weak D call: TRBD1 (5 bases). The V and J ends lost 5 bases and 1 base respectively, with 8 bases between them. CDR1 and CDR2 from the germline V gene are SGHTA and FQGTGA. This CDR3 comprises 13 residues. This CDR3 is CASSTQGNTEAFF. CDR3 DNA sequence: TGTGCCAGCAGCACCCAGGGGAACACTGAAGCTTTCTTT.

The rearrangement links TRBV5-1 to TRBJ2-5, with D possibly being TRBD1 or TRBD2 (5 bases each). CDR3 size: 13 residues. The V end lost 2 bases, the J end lost 5 bases, and 10 bases lay between the germline ends. In germline, CDR1 is SGHRS, CDR2 YFSETQ. CDR3 region: CASSLLREETQYF. The CDR3 DNA follows: TGCGCCAGCAGCTTACTCAGGGAGGAGACCCAGTACTTC.

With regard to this clone: Other DNA sequences within the sample encode an identical CDR3. The rearrangement links TRBV6-2 or TRBV6-3 to TRBJ2-5, with a possible D match to TRBD2 (6 bases). CDR1 is MNHEY, CDR2 SVGEGT, per germline. CDR3 size: 14 residues. Between the trimmed V and J ends, which lost 0 bases and 3 bases, there was a span of 8 bases. The CDR3 protein is CASSYSGGEETQYF. The CDR3, as DNA: TGTGCCAGCAGTTACTCCGGCGGGGAAGAGACCCAGTACTTC.

As concerns this clone: Other DNA sequences of this sample code for an identical CDR3. The genes are TRBV13 and TRBJ2-7; D gene uncertain. The germline V gene has CDR1 PRHDT and CDR2 FYEKMQ (reference sequence). The V and J ends lost 6 bases and 3 bases respectively, with 9 bases between them. The CDR3 sequence is 12 residues long. The CDR3 region has the DNA TGTGCCAGCAGTCTGGGTGGCTACGAGCAGTACTTC. Amino acids: CASSLGGYEQYF.

The chain couples TRBV3-1 (or the pseudogene TRBV3-2) to TRBJ1-2; tentative D call: TRBD1 (5 bases). This CDR3 has 15 residues. CDR1 and CDR2 from the germline V gene are LGHDT and YNNKEL (reference sequence). Trimming removed 0 bases at V and 1 base at J, with 9 bases between. CDR3 region: CASSQEDKRNYGYTF. The CDR3 DNA sequence: TGTGCCAGCAGCCAAGAGGACAAGCGTAACTATGGCTACACCTTC.

CDR3 coding DNA: TGTGCCAGCAGCCGGGACAGGGGGTCTGTGAACACTGAAGCTTTCTTT. Amino acids: CASSRDRGSVNTEAFF. The rearrangement uses TRBV7-2 and TRBJ1-1, with 11 positions matching TRBD1. Germline-derived CDR1 and CDR2 are SGHTA and FQGNSA. J was trimmed by 0 bases and V by 5 bases; bases with no gene match: 5. The CDR3 extends over 16 amino acids. Based on the CDR3 plus reference TRBV7-2 and TRBJ1-1, the full variable domain is GAGVSQSPSNKVTEKGKDVELRCDPISGHTALYWYRQSLGQGLEFLIYFQGNSAPDKSGLPSDRFSAERTGGSVSTLTIQRTQQEDSAVYLCASSRDRGSVNTEAFFGQGTRLTVV.

The V call is TRBV4-1, the J call TRBJ1-2; D may be TRBD1 (5 bases). Trimming stripped 1 base from V and 2 bases from J, with 8 bases between. Germline-derived CDR1 and CDR2 are MGHRA and YSYEKL. The CDR3 totals 14 residues. For the CDR3, the DNA is TGCGCCAGCAGCCAAGGAGGGGTCAACTATGGCTACACCTTC. Amino acid sequence: CASSQGGVNYGYTF.